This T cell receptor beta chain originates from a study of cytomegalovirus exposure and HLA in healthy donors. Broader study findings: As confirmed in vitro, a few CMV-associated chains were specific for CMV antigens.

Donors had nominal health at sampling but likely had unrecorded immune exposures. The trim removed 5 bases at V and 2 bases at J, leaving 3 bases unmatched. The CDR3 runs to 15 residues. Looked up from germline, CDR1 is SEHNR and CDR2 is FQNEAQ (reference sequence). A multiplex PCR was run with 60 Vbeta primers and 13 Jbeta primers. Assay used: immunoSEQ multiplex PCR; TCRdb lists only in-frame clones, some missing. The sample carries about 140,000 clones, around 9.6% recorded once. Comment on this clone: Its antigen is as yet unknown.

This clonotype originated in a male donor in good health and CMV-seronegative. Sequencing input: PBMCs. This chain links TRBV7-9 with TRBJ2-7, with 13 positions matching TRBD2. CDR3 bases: TGTGCCAGCAGCCAGGGACTAGCGGGGACCTACGAGCAGTACTTC. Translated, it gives CASSQGLAGTYEQYF.